The rows below give T cell receptor beta chains drawn from one sample of a study of blood T cell repertoires in COVID-19. The method was immunoSEQ multiplex PCR; TCRdb's version includes in-frame clones alone and lacks a portion of them. This sample has some 64,000 clones, with about 88% found just once. Material: peripheral blood. The receptors here all came from a man between 65 and 85 years old with acute or convalescent COVID-19. Each CDR3 is given with its conserved first and last residue. Fields, in order: clone size, V gene, D gene, J gene, CDR3 protein, CDR3 DNA. D genes are given only for firm matches. A row's size may be missing; if present it is once, few, many or a size class.

NA	TRBV9	NA	TRBJ1-2	CASSVEQNYGYTF	TGTGCCAGCAGCGTAGAACAGAACTATGGCTACACCTTC
NA	TRBV7-3	NA	TRBJ1-3	CASSPHGGLGNTIYF	TGTGCCAGCAGCCCCCATGGGGGGTTGGGAAACACCATATATTTT
NA	TRBV14	TRBD1	TRBJ2-7	CASSQGTGFDEQYF	TGTGCCAGCAGCCAAGGGACAGGGTTTGACGAGCAGTACTTC
NA	TRBV19	TRBD1	TRBJ1-5	CASNWDRGDLGPQHF	TGTGCCAGTAATTGGGACAGGGGGGATCTGGGGCCCCAGCATTTT
NA	TRBV4-1	NA	TRBJ2-1	CASSQVRGILDNEQFF	TGCGCCAGCAGCCAAGTACGAGGGATCCTTGACAATGAGCAGTTCTTC
NA	TRBV5-6	NA	TRBJ1-2	CASSLYAGNYGYTF	TGTGCCAGCAGCTTGTATGCAGGGAACTATGGCTACACCTTC
once	TRBV29-1	TRBD1	TRBJ1-1	CSVEGGQGDTEAFF	TGCAGCGTTGAAGGGGGACAGGGGGACACTGAAGCTTTCTTT
NA	TRBV5-1	TRBD2	TRBJ2-1	CASRGLAGGRRDEQFF	TGCGCCAGCAGGGGACTAGCGGGGGGGCGTCGGGATGAGCAGTTCTTC
once	TRBV7-2	TRBD1	TRBJ1-2	CASSRLGTGVYGYTF	TGTGCCAGCAGCCGTCTAGGGACAGGGGTTTATGGCTACACCTTC
NA	TRBV7-2	NA	TRBJ2-1	CASSLGGGLRNEQFF	TGTGCCAGCAGCTTAGGGGGGGGGCTACGGAATGAGCAGTTCTTC
NA	TRBV3-1/TRBV3-2	NA	TRBJ1-2	CASSQDARGGYTF	TGTGCCAGCAGCCAAGACGCCAGGGGTGGCTACACCTTC
NA	TRBV7-3	TRBD2	TRBJ2-2	CASSATSGGGTGELFF	TGTGCCAGCAGCGCTACCAGCGGGGGGGGCACCGGGGAGCTGTTTTTT
NA	TRBV3-1/TRBV3-2	NA	TRBJ2-4	CASSQATPQNIQYF	TGTGCCAGCAGCCAAGCGACACCGCAAAACATTCAGTACTTC
NA	TRBV28	NA	TRBJ1-1	CASRSDRYTEAFF	TGTGCCAGCAGGTCCGACAGATACACTGAAGCTTTCTTT
NA	TRBV12-2	NA	TRBJ1-2	CASRLAIAVNYGYTF	TGTGCAAGTCGCTTAGCGATAGCAGTTAACTATGGCTACACCTTC
NA	TRBV7-8	NA	TRBJ2-7	CASSLGQPVNYEQYF	TGTGCCAGCAGCTTAGGACAGCCGGTTAACTACGAGCAGTACTTC
NA	TRBV7-9	TRBD2	TRBJ2-3	CASSLGTSGTTDTQYF	TGTGCCAGCAGCTTGGGTACTAGCGGAACCACAGATACGCAGTATTTT
NA	TRBV28	NA	TRBJ2-1	CASSRGRSYNEQFF	TGTGCCAGCAGTCGGGGGAGAAGCTACAATGAGCAGTTCTTC
NA	TRBV7-8	NA	TRBJ2-3	CASSLARIAGTDTQYF	TGTGCCAGCAGCTTAGCCCGAATTGCAGGAACAGATACGCAGTATTTT
once	TRBV7-3	TRBD2	TRBJ2-1	CASSIWTSGGQGEQFF	TGTGCCAGCAGCATCTGGACTAGCGGGGGGCAGGGTGAGCAGTTCTTC
NA	TRBV27	NA	TRBJ1-1	CASSKPGWNTEAFF	TGTGCCAGCAGTAAACCAGGTTGGAACACTGAAGCTTTCTTT
NA	TRBV24-1	NA	TRBJ2-7	CATSDGAGLEQYF	TGTGCCACCAGTGATGGCGCAGGGTTGGAGCAGTACTTC
NA	TRBV14	TRBD2	TRBJ2-5	CASSPRAGVIQETQYF	TGTGCCAGCAGCCCTCGAGCGGGGGTGATCCAAGAGACCCAGTACTTC
NA	TRBV6-5	NA	TRBJ2-6	CASSYVAGSGANVLTF	TGTGCCAGCAGTTACGTGGCAGGGTCTGGGGCCAACGTCCTGACTTTC
NA	TRBV4-3	NA	TRBJ1-2	CASSQALNSNYGYTF	TGCGCCAGCAGCCAAGCGCTAAACAGTAACTATGGCTACACCTTC
NA	TRBV4-3	TRBD2	TRBJ2-2	CASSQLASGGPTGELFF	TGCGCCAGCAGCCAATTGGCTAGCGGGGGCCCCACCGGGGAGCTGTTTTTT
once	TRBV11-3	TRBD1	TRBJ2-3	CASSRTGSTDTQYF	TGTGCCAGCAGCAGGACAGGGAGCACAGATACGCAGTATTTT
NA	TRBV27	NA	TRBJ2-3	CASTPRPGGLSTDTQYF	TGTGCCAGCACCCCACGCCCGGGGGGCCTCAGCACAGATACGCAGTATTTT
NA	TRBV7-9	NA	TRBJ1-2	CASSLGTSQIYGYTF	TGTGCCAGCAGCCTTGGGACTTCCCAAATCTATGGCTACACCTTC
NA	TRBV7-3	NA	TRBJ2-7	CASSPTADIGEQYF	TGTGCCAGCAGCCCCACAGCAGATATTGGAGAGCAGTACTTC
NA	TRBV5-1	NA	TRBJ2-4	CASSLEGVAKNIQYF	TGCGCCAGCAGCTTGGAGGGGGTGGCCAAAAACATTCAGTACTTC
NA	TRBV5-6	TRBD2	TRBJ2-5	CASSWGLAGGRRETQYF	TGTGCCAGCAGCTGGGGACTAGCGGGGGGCCGGAGGGAGACCCAGTACTTC